Below are 3 T cell receptor beta chains sequenced from a single sample in a study of OX40 agonist ivuxolimab in advanced cancers. Data came from immunoSEQ multiplex PCR; TCRdb stores just in-frame clones and leaves some out. The profile shows around 46,000 clones, about 90% of them singletons. This material consisted of CD4+ or CD8+ T cells sorted from blood, taken in a trial of the OX40 agonist ivuxolimab. These receptors all come from an adult with an advanced solid tumor such as melanoma, head and neck, liver or kidney cancer.

This rearrangement joins TRBV15 to TRBJ2-1; tentative D call: TRBD1 (5 bases). V dropped 2 bases and J dropped 8 bases, with 22 bases sitting between them. CDR1 and CDR2 from the germline V gene are LNHNV and YYDKDF (reference sequence). The CDR3 is 17 residues long. The CDR3 loop reads CATSRKKQANPGDEQFF. The DNA for the CDR3 is TGTGCCACCAGCAGAAAGAAACAGGCAAACCCCGGCGATGAGCAGTTCTTC.

The V gene is TRBV6-5, the J gene TRBJ2-1; D remains unclear. Germline CDR1 MNHEY, CDR2 SVGAGI. V dropped 0 bases and J dropped 6 bases, with 12 bases sitting between them. The CDR3 has 15 amino acids. In DNA, the CDR3 is TGTGCCAGCAGTTACTCGAATAGGGCACTCAATGAGCAGTTCTTC. Translating gives CASSYSNRALNEQFF.

The chain employs TRBV16 and TRBJ2-7; the match to TRBD2 covers 9 bases. Germline V lookup: CDR1 KGHSY, CDR2 FQNENV. CDR3 length: 17 residues. V shed 1 base and J 0 bases; nucleotides not matched to a gene: 7. CDR3 DNA: TGTGCCAGCAGCCAATTAAGCGGGAGGCCTTCCTCCTACGAGCAGTACTTC. Its translation: CASSQLSGRPSSYEQYF.